These T cell receptor beta chains were read from a single sample in a study of metastatic and nonmetastatic thyroid tumors. TCRdb ran MiXCR on the PCR reads. The sample holds roughly 40,000 clones, about 12% seen once. The sequenced sample was blood. All receptors derive from a male donor with papillary thyroid cancer or a benign thyroid nodule (not recorded which). Some clones in this sample may be carry-over from other donors' samples. CDR3s leave out the opening cysteine and the closing phenylalanine or tryptophan. The size entry is marked missing in some rows and otherwise reads once, few, many or a size class.

TRBJ2-1,TRBV6-2/TRBV6-3,-,ANSYMGYSNEQF
TRBJ2-1,TRBV5-1,many,ASSLGLAGGDEQF
TRBJ2-7,TRBV10-2,many,ASRGLAGDEQY
TRBJ2-2,TRBV11-3,-,ASSFGRGNTGELF
TRBJ1-2,TRBV27,medium-sized,ASSRKASGGYT
TRBJ2-7,TRBV3-1,many,ASSQGPSRY
TRBJ2-6,TRBV2,many,ASSSGLISGANVLT
TRBJ1-1,TRBV11-3,-,ASSLGSGNTEAF
TRBJ2-1,TRBV5-1,-,ASSFTGGDPYNEQF
TRBJ2-5,TRBV4-3,many,ASSPRLPAGETQY
TRBJ1-5,TRBV12-3/TRBV12-4,many,ASSLNLMGQPQH
TRBJ2-7,TRBV28,-,SSSLLAGGPRSYEQY
TRBJ2-7,TRBV28,medium-sized,ASSSPGTAGSSYEQY
TRBJ2-7,TRBV7-2,many,ASSLEQGYEQY
TRBJ1-3,TRBV19,many,ASTPPQGRGNTIY
TRBJ2-7,TRBV4-3,few,ASIRRGTGGAPYEQY
TRBJ2-1,TRBV5-1,-,ASSFIPSSYNEQF
TRBJ2-1,TRBV6-4,many,ASSEGDREGDEQF
TRBJ1-2,TRBV30,few,AWSVPGVYYGYT
TRBJ1-2,TRBV6-2/TRBV6-3,medium-sized,ASSHGQGGYT
TRBJ2-4,TRBV28,many,AIKQGNENIQY
TRBJ2-5,TRBV7-9,many,ASNYGAQETQY
TRBJ2-7,TRBV20-1,many,SARRDQGGPYEQY
TRBJ2-3,TRBV7-2,many,ASSFREKDTQY
TRBJ2-3,TRBV11-1,many,ASSLVRAGEADTQY
TRBJ2-7,TRBV3-1,many,ASSQRLSSYEQY
TRBJ1-4,TRBV4-3,many,ASSQEFLGNEKLF
TRBJ2-7,TRBV12-5,medium-sized,ASSGPSYEQY
TRBJ1-2,TRBV12-3/TRBV12-4,many,ASSNRRTGTNYGYT
TRBJ1-3,TRBV9,many,ASSPETGAGNTIY
TRBJ2-6,TRBV27,many,ASRLRGSGANVLT
TRBJ1-1,TRBV5-4,many,ASSEGQGTNTEAF
TRBJ1-5,TRBV7-2,many,ASSPRIDQPQH
TRBJ2-1,TRBV9,many,ASSPVAGGPRGF
TRBJ2-5,TRBV12-3/TRBV12-4,many,ASSPGTSGGETQY
TRBJ2-1,TRBV6-2/TRBV6-3,many,ASSYSLLSEHYNEQF
TRBJ2-7,TRBV11-2,-,ASSPGHRVYEQY
TRBJ1-1,TRBV4-2,-,ASSQVKGATEAF
TRBJ1-2,TRBV20-1,many,SAAPTWVNNYGYT
TRBJ2-2,TRBV20-1,many,SARDQGASGSPRELF
TRBJ1-5,TRBV28,many,ASTLLYRGPSSQPQH
TRBJ2-7,TRBV4-3,many,ASSQDKAAIYEQY
TRBJ2-5,TRBV5-1,many,ASRTGGFFQETQY
TRBJ2-5,TRBV6-2/TRBV6-3,many,ASSPGTHGETQY
TRBJ2-3,TRBV7-6,-,ASSLLSGPSTDTQY
TRBJ2-7,TRBV14,many,ASSHGFSYEQY
TRBJ1-2,TRBV5-6,-,ASSSMETAVFYGYT
TRBJ1-4,TRBV7-9,many,ASSSPMGSDSEKLF
TRBJ1-4,TRBV12-3/TRBV12-4,-,ASSPGDREKLF
TRBJ1-2,TRBV5-4,few,ASSLEAGRNYGYT
TRBJ1-2,TRBV28,-,AYGGDDGYT
TRBJ1-1,TRBV2,many,ASLTGLNTEAF
TRBJ2-3,TRBV5-1,many,ASSLGVQSSTDTQY
TRBJ1-2,TRBV19,-,ASSMHSPLTEQYGYT
TRBJ2-1,TRBV24-1,-,ATSDRPGQSTNGQF